The rows below give T cell receptor beta chains drawn from one sample of a study of blood T cells in healthy people across ages. From the 5' RACE reads, TCRdb called clonotypes with MiXCR, one entry per CDR3 protein. The repertoire includes about 570,000 distinct CDR3 sequences, roughly 28% of them detected once, and roughly 20% sits in the top ten. Sequencing was performed on blood. The receptors were gathered from a woman in her seventies in good health. Both conserved end residues are part of each CDR3. Fields, in order: clone size, J gene, D gene, V gene, CDR3 protein, CDR3 DNA. D genes are given only for firm matches. Expanded clones get a size class; other rows say once, few or many, or leave the size out.

clone_size: NA; j_call: TRBJ2-4; d_call: TRBD2; v_call: TRBV9; cdr3_aa: CASSRLAGEGNIQYF; cdr3_nt: TGTGCCAGCAGCCGACTAGCGGGGGAGGGAAACATTCAGTACTTC
clone_size: few; j_call: TRBJ1-4; d_call: NA; v_call: TRBV20-1; cdr3_aa: CSASNTATNEKLFF; cdr3_nt: TGCAGTGCTAGTAATACAGCAACTAATGAAAAACTGTTTTTT
clone_size: few; j_call: TRBJ1-2; d_call: NA; v_call: TRBV12-3/TRBV12-4; cdr3_aa: CASSLLGGYTF; cdr3_nt: TGTGCCAGCAGTCTACTAGGCGGCTACACCTTC
clone_size: NA; j_call: TRBJ2-3; d_call: TRBD2; v_call: TRBV7-2; cdr3_aa: CASSLLGRGLADTQYF; cdr3_nt: TGTGCCAGCAGCTTACTGGGGAGGGGCCTTGCGGATACGCAGTATTTT
clone_size: few; j_call: TRBJ2-5; d_call: NA; v_call: TRBV6-5; cdr3_aa: CASSFATGPQETQYF; cdr3_nt: TGTGCCAGCAGTTTCGCGACAGGCCCCCAAGAGACCCAGTACTTC
clone_size: few; j_call: TRBJ1-4; d_call: NA; v_call: TRBV4-2; cdr3_aa: CASRPRSNSGGLFF; cdr3_nt: TGTGCCAGCAGGCCAAGATCCAATTCAGGTGGACTGTTTTTT
clone_size: few; j_call: TRBJ2-4; d_call: NA; v_call: TRBV5-1; cdr3_aa: CASSIGEAKNIQYF; cdr3_nt: TGCGCCAGCAGCATAGGTGAAGCCAAAAACATTCAGTACTTC
clone_size: few; j_call: TRBJ2-5; d_call: NA; v_call: TRBV7-2; cdr3_aa: CASSFRGGPETQYF; cdr3_nt: TGTGCCAGCAGCTTCAGGGGGGGCCCGGAGACCCAGTACTTC
clone_size: few; j_call: TRBJ2-1; d_call: NA; v_call: TRBV20-1; cdr3_aa: CSASSRASAVNEQFF; cdr3_nt: TGCAGTGCTAGCTCAAGGGCTAGCGCGGTCAATGAGCAGTTCTTC
clone_size: NA; j_call: TRBJ1-4; d_call: TRBD1; v_call: TRBV4-2; cdr3_aa: CASSPGQPGEKLFF; cdr3_nt: TGTGCCAGCAGCCCGGGACAGCCGGGGGAAAAACTGTTTTTT
clone_size: NA; j_call: TRBJ2-7; d_call: NA; v_call: TRBV5-1; cdr3_aa: CASSLRQDVPYEQYF; cdr3_nt: TGCGCCAGCAGCTTGAGACAGGACGTACCCTACGAGCAGTACTTC
clone_size: NA; j_call: TRBJ2-4; d_call: NA; v_call: TRBV7-2; cdr3_aa: CASSLGRSYIQYF; cdr3_nt: TGTGCCAGCAGCTTAGGGAGGTCATACATTCAGTACTTC
clone_size: NA; j_call: TRBJ2-7; d_call: NA; v_call: TRBV21-1; cdr3_aa: CASSKGGLSYEQYF; cdr3_nt: TGTGCCAGCAGCAAGGGGGGCCTTTCCTACGAGCAGTACTTC
clone_size: few; j_call: TRBJ1-1; d_call: TRBD1; v_call: TRBV29-1; cdr3_aa: CSVVGTGGLNTEAFF; cdr3_nt: TGCAGCGTTGTCGGGACAGGGGGCTTGAACACTGAAGCTTTCTTT
clone_size: many; j_call: TRBJ2-7; d_call: NA; v_call: TRBV28; cdr3_aa: CASSPPRTSSRNEQYF; cdr3_nt: TGTGCCAGCAGTCCCCCCCGGACATCGTCTCGCAACGAGCAGTACTTC
clone_size: NA; j_call: TRBJ2-6; d_call: NA; v_call: TRBV19; cdr3_aa: CASSRQFSGANVLTF; cdr3_nt: TGTGCCAGTAGTAGACAGTTCTCTGGGGCCAACGTCCTGACTTTC
clone_size: NA; j_call: TRBJ1-2; d_call: TRBD1; v_call: TRBV7-8; cdr3_aa: CASSLAGQGADYGYTF; cdr3_nt: TGTGCCAGCAGCTTAGCAGGACAGGGGGCTGACTATGGCTACACCTTC
clone_size: few; j_call: TRBJ2-7; d_call: TRBD2; v_call: TRBV20-1; cdr3_aa: CGTSGDIHYEQYF; cdr3_nt: TGCGGGACTAGCGGGGACATCCACTACGAGCAGTACTTC
clone_size: many; j_call: TRBJ2-7; d_call: NA; v_call: TRBV10-3; cdr3_aa: CAISEREYEQYF; cdr3_nt: TGTGCCATCAGTGAAAGGGAATACGAGCAGTACTTC
clone_size: few; j_call: TRBJ1-2; d_call: NA; v_call: TRBV6-2/TRBV6-3; cdr3_aa: CASRDRSFYGYTF; cdr3_nt: TGTGCCAGCAGGGACAGAAGTTTCTATGGCTACACCTTC
clone_size: NA; j_call: TRBJ2-1; d_call: TRBD2; v_call: TRBV15; cdr3_aa: CATSRDIGGGGNEQFF; cdr3_nt: TGTGCCACCAGCAGAGATATTGGGGGGGGAGGGAATGAGCAGTTCTTC
clone_size: few; j_call: TRBJ2-3; d_call: NA; v_call: TRBV2; cdr3_aa: CASSEERLAAQYF; cdr3_nt: TGTGCCAGCAGTGAGGAACGGCTAGCAGCGCAGTATTTT
clone_size: few; j_call: TRBJ1-2; d_call: NA; v_call: TRBV5-1; cdr3_aa: CASSSRAPNYGYTF; cdr3_nt: TGCGCCAGCAGTTCTCGGGCGCCTAACTATGGCTACACCTTC
clone_size: NA; j_call: TRBJ1-5; d_call: NA; v_call: TRBV19; cdr3_aa: CASSLDFSNQPQHF; cdr3_nt: TGTGCCAGTAGTTTAGATTTTAGCAATCAGCCCCAGCATTTT
clone_size: few; j_call: TRBJ2-3; d_call: TRBD2; v_call: TRBV7-2; cdr3_aa: CASASTGGAPPGTQYF; cdr3_nt: TGTGCCAGCGCTTCAACGGGGGGGGCCCCGCCAGGTACGCAGTATTTT
clone_size: few; j_call: TRBJ2-7; d_call: NA; v_call: TRBV7-6; cdr3_aa: CASSLEVEKAKQYF; cdr3_nt: TGTGCCAGCAGCTTAGAGGTAGAAAAGGCTAAGCAGTACTTC
clone_size: NA; j_call: TRBJ1-1; d_call: NA; v_call: TRBV10-3; cdr3_aa: CAISGRDSPGAFF; cdr3_nt: TGTGCCATCAGTGGCCGGGACTCCCCTGGGGCTTTCTTT
clone_size: NA; j_call: TRBJ2-1; d_call: NA; v_call: TRBV30; cdr3_aa: CAWKRYVNEQFF; cdr3_nt: TGTGCCTGGAAGCGGTACGTCAATGAGCAGTTCTTC
clone_size: NA; j_call: TRBJ2-7; d_call: NA; v_call: TRBV18; cdr3_aa: CASSPDRETYEQYF; cdr3_nt: TGTGCCAGCTCGCCCGACAGAGAAACTTACGAGCAGTACTTC
clone_size: few; j_call: TRBJ2-3; d_call: TRBD2; v_call: TRBV24-1; cdr3_aa: CATKQAAGSADTQYF; cdr3_nt: TGTGCCACCAAGCAAGCAGCGGGGTCAGCAGATACGCAGTATTTT
clone_size: NA; j_call: TRBJ2-5; d_call: NA; v_call: TRBV6-5; cdr3_aa: CAGSSTGTLRETQYF; cdr3_nt: TGTGCCGGCAGTTCGACAGGGACTTTGCGGGAGACCCAGTACTTC
clone_size: few; j_call: TRBJ1-2; d_call: NA; v_call: TRBV4-3; cdr3_aa: CAGSQSRAEVRYGYTF; cdr3_nt: TGCGCCGGCAGCCAGAGCAGGGCTGAGGTAAGATATGGCTACACCTTC
clone_size: NA; j_call: TRBJ1-2; d_call: NA; v_call: TRBV7-2; cdr3_aa: CASSLTVPGYTF; cdr3_nt: TGTGCCAGCAGCTTAACCGTACCTGGCTACACCTTC
clone_size: NA; j_call: TRBJ1-2; d_call: NA; v_call: TRBV20-1; cdr3_aa: CSASESWAQGYTF; cdr3_nt: TGCAGTGCTAGTGAGTCTTGGGCTCAGGGCTACACCTTC
clone_size: NA; j_call: TRBJ2-6; d_call: NA; v_call: TRBV6-2/TRBV6-3; cdr3_aa: CASRVGGGSGANVLTF; cdr3_nt: TGTGCCAGCAGGGTAGGGGGAGGCTCTGGGGCCAACGTCCTGACTTTC
clone_size: few; j_call: TRBJ1-6; d_call: TRBD1; v_call: TRBV9; cdr3_aa: CASSVGTGNSPLHF; cdr3_nt: TGTGCCAGCAGCGTAGGGACAGGGAATTCACCCCTCCACTTT
clone_size: few; j_call: TRBJ1-6; d_call: NA; v_call: TRBV5-1; cdr3_aa: CASSIQGRDSPLHF; cdr3_nt: TGCGCCAGCAGCATACAGGGACGCGATTCACCCCTCCACTTT
clone_size: few; j_call: TRBJ2-1; d_call: TRBD2; v_call: TRBV15; cdr3_aa: CATSREFIAGPYNEQFF; cdr3_nt: TGTGCCACCAGCAGAGAATTTATAGCGGGGCCTTACAATGAGCAGTTCTTC
clone_size: NA; j_call: TRBJ2-5; d_call: NA; v_call: TRBV7-2; cdr3_aa: CASSLGVSSTSQETQYF; cdr3_nt: TGTGCCAGCAGCTTGGGGGTCAGCTCCACCTCTCAAGAGACCCAGTACTTC
clone_size: NA; j_call: TRBJ2-1; d_call: NA; v_call: TRBV10-2; cdr3_aa: CASMIQGSSNEQFF; cdr3_nt: TGCGCCAGCATGATTCAGGGAAGTTCAAATGAGCAGTTCTTC
clone_size: NA; j_call: TRBJ2-5; d_call: NA; v_call: TRBV6-5; cdr3_aa: CASSYGLWRSKETQYF; cdr3_nt: TGTGCCAGCAGTTACGGTCTGTGGCGAAGTAAAGAGACCCAGTACTTC
clone_size: NA; j_call: TRBJ1-5; d_call: TRBD1; v_call: TRBV18; cdr3_aa: CASSSPRTGGRDQPQHF; cdr3_nt: TGTGCCAGCTCATCTCCAAGGACAGGGGGCAGAGATCAGCCCCAGCATTTT
clone_size: NA; j_call: TRBJ2-3; d_call: TRBD2; v_call: TRBV4-2; cdr3_aa: CASSSASGPSTDTQYF; cdr3_nt: TGTGCCAGCAGCAGCGCTAGCGGGCCCTCCACAGATACGCAGTATTTT
clone_size: few; j_call: TRBJ1-1; d_call: NA; v_call: TRBV5-1; cdr3_aa: CASSFQVQGEAFF; cdr3_nt: TGCGCCAGCAGCTTTCAGGTGCAGGGCGAAGCTTTCTTT
clone_size: NA; j_call: TRBJ2-5; d_call: TRBD2; v_call: TRBV20-1; cdr3_aa: CSAERGDFQETQYF; cdr3_nt: TGCAGTGCCGAGCGGGGGGATTTCCAAGAGACCCAGTACTTC
clone_size: NA; j_call: TRBJ2-1; d_call: TRBD1; v_call: TRBV7-2; cdr3_aa: CASSSDRVEFF; cdr3_nt: TGTGCCAGCAGCTCTGACAGGGTCGAGTTCTTC
clone_size: NA; j_call: TRBJ2-5; d_call: TRBD2; v_call: TRBV4-3; cdr3_aa: CASSPSGGALTQYF; cdr3_nt: TGCGCCAGCAGCCCCAGCGGGGGGGCTCTGACCCAGTACTTC
clone_size: NA; j_call: TRBJ2-5; d_call: TRBD2; v_call: TRBV15; cdr3_aa: CATSSGLARPLPQETQYF; cdr3_nt: TGTGCCACCAGCAGTGGACTAGCGAGACCGCTCCCCCAAGAGACCCAGTACTTC
clone_size: NA; j_call: TRBJ2-5; d_call: NA; v_call: TRBV7-9; cdr3_aa: CASSSVVEQYF; cdr3_nt: TGTGCCAGCAGCTCTGTAGTGGAGCAGTACTTC
clone_size: few; j_call: TRBJ1-2; d_call: TRBD1; v_call: TRBV6-5; cdr3_aa: CASSGQGTGGNEAF; cdr3_nt: TGTGCCAGCAGTGGCCAAGGGACAGGGGGCAATGAAGCCTTC
clone_size: few; j_call: TRBJ2-4; d_call: NA; v_call: TRBV29-1; cdr3_aa: CSVQRGGFDIQYF; cdr3_nt: TGCAGCGTCCAAAGGGGAGGTTTCGACATTCAGTACTTC
clone_size: NA; j_call: TRBJ1-4; d_call: NA; v_call: TRBV11-2; cdr3_aa: CASSPDRSNEKLFF; cdr3_nt: TGTGCCAGCAGCCCGGACAGAAGTAATGAAAAACTGTTTTTT
clone_size: many; j_call: TRBJ2-3; d_call: NA; v_call: TRBV18; cdr3_aa: CASSPSSTDTQYF; cdr3_nt: TGTGCCAGCTCACCATCCTCTACAGATACGCAGTATTTT